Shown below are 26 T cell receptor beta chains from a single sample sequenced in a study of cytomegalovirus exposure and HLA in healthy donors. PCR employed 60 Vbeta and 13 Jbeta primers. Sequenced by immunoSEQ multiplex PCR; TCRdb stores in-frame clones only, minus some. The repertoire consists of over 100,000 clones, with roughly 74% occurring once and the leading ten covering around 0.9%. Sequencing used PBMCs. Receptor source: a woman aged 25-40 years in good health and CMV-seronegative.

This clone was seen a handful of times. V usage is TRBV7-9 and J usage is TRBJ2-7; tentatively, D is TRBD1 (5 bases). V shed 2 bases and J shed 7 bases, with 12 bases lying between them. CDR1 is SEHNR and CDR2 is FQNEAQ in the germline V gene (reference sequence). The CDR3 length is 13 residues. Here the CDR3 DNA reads TGTGCCAGCAGCTTAAAGGGGATGGGGGAGCAGTACTTC. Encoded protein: CASSLKGMGEQYF.

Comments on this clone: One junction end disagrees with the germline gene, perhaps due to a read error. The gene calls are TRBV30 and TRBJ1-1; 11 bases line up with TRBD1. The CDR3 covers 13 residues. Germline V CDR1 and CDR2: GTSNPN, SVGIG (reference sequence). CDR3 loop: CSADRGRMAEAFF. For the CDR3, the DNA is TGCTCTGCGGACAGGGGGCGTATGGCTGAAGCTTTCTTT.

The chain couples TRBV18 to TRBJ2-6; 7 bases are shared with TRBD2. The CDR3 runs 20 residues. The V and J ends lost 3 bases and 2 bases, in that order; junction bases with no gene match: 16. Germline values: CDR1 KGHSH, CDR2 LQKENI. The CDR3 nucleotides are TGTGCCAGCTCACCCCGGGATGGGGGGGACCGAAAGGCTGGGGCCAACGTCCTGACTTTC. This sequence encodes CASSPRDGGDRKAGANVLTF.

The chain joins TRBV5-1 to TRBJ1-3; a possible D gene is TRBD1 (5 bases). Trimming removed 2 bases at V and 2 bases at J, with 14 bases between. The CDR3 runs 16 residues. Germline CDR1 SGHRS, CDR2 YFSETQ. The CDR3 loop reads CASSFGDSPPGNTIYF. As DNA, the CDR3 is TGCGCCAGCAGCTTTGGCGACAGTCCACCTGGAAACACCATATATTTT.

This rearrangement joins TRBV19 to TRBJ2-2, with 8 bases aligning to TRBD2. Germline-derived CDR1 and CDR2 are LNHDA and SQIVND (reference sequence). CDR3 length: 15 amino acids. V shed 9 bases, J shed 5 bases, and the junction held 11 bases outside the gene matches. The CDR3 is CASIGAGVWTGELFF. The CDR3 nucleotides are TGTGCCAGCATCGGAGCGGGGGTATGGACCGGGGAGCTGTTTTTT.

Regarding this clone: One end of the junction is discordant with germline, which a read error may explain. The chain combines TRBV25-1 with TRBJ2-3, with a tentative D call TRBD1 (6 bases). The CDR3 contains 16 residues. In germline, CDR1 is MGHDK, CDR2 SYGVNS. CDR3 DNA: TGTGCCAGCACTGACATCACAGGGCCACTCACAGGTACGCAGTATTTT. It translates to CASTDITGPLTGTQYF.

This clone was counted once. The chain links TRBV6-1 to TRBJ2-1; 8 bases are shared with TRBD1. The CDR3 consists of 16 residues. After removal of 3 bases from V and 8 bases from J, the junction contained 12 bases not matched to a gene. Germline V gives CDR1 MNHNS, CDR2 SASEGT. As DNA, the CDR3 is TGTGCCAGCAGTGACGCCTACCGGACAGGGAGAGATGAGCAGTTCTTC. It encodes CASSDAYRTGRDEQFF.

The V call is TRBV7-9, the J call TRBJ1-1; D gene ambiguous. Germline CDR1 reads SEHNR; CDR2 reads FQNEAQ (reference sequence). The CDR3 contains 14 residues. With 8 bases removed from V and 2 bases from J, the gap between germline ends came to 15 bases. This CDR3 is CASQSGVSNTEAFF. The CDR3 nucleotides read TGTGCCAGCCAAAGCGGGGTTTCTAACACTGAAGCTTTCTTT.

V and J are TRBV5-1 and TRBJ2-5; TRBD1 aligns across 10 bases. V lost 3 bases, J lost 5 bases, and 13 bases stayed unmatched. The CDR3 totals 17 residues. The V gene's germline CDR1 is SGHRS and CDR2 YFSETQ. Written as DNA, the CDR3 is TGCGCCAGCAGCTCGGGACAGGGGTCGGGCCTCGGGGAGACCCAGTACTTC. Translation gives CASSSGQGSGLGETQYF.

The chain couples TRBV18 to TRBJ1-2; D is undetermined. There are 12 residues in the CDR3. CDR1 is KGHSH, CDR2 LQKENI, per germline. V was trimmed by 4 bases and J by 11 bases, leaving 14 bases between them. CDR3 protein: CASSLSRDLYTF. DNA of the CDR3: TGTGCCAGCTCACTCTCGCGGGATTTGTACACCTTC. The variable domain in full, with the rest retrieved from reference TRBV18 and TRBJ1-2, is NAGVMQNPRHLVRRRGQEARLRCSPMKGHSHVYWYRQLPEEGLKFMVYLQKENIIDESGMPKERFSAEFPKEGPSILRIQQVVRGDSAAYFCASSLSRDLYTFGSGTRLTVV.

Here the CDR3 reads CASSSDSITEAFF. CDR3 in DNA: TGTGCCAGCAGCTCAGACAGTATCACTGAAGCTTTCTTT. The genes are TRBV11-3 and TRBJ1-1; D is perhaps TRBD1 (5 bases). Germline V gene sequence: CDR1 SGHNT, CDR2 YENEEA. V was shortened by 4 bases and J by 4 bases, with 10 bases between the two germline ends. This CDR3 has 13 residues.

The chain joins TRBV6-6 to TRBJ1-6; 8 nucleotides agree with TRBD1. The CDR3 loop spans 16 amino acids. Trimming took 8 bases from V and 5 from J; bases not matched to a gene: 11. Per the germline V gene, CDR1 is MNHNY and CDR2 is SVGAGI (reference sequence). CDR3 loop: CASFGTGVENNSPLHF. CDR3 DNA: TGTGCCAGCTTTGGGACAGGCGTTGAGAATAATTCACCCCTCCACTTT.

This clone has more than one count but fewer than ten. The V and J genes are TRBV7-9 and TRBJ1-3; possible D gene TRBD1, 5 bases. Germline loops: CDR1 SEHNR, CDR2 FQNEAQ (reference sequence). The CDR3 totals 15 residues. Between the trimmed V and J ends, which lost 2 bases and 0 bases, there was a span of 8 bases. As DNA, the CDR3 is TGTGCCAGCAGCTTAATAGGGGCCTCTGGAAACACCATATATTTT. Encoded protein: CASSLIGASGNTIYF. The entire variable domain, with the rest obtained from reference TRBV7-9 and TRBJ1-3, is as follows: DTGVSQNPRHKITKRGQNVTFRCDPISEHNRLYWYRQTLGQGPEFLTYFQNEAQLEKSRLLSDRFSAERPKGSFSTLEIQRTEQGDSAMYLCASSLIGASGNTIYFGEGSWLTVV.

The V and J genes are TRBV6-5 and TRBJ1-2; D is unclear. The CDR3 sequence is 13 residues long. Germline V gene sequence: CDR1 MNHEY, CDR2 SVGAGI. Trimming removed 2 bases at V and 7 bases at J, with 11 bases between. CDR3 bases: TGTGCCAGCAGTTACAGACGACAATCTGGCTACACCTTC. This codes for CASSYRRQSGYTF.

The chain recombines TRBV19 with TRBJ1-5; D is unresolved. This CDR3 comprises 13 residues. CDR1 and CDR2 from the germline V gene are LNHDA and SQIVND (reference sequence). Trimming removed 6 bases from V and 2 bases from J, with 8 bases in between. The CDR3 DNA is TGTGCCAGTAGGGAGGACGGCAATCAGCCCCAGCATTTT. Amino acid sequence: CASREDGNQPQHF.

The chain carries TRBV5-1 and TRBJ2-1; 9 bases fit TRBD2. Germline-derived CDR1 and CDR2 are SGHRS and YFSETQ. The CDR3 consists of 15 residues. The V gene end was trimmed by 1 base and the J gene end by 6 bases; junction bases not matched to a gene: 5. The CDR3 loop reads CASSLIAGELNEQFF. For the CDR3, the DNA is TGCGCCAGCAGCTTGATAGCGGGGGAACTCAATGAGCAGTTCTTC.

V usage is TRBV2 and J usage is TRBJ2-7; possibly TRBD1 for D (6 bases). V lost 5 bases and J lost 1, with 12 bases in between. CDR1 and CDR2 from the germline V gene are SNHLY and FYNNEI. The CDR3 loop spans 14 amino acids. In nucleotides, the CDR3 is TGTGCCAGCAGTTACGGGACACCATCCTACGAGCAGTACTTC. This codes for CASSYGTPSYEQYF.

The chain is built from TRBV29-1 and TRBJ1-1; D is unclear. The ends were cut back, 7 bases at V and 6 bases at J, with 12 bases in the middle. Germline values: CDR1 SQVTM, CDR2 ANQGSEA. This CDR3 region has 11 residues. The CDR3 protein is CSANRGPEAFF. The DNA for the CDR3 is TGCAGCGCCAATAGAGGTCCTGAAGCTTTCTTT.

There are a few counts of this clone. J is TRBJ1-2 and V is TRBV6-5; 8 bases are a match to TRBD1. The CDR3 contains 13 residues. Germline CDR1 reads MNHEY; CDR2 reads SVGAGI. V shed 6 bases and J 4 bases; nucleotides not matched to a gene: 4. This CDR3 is CASSMDRVYGYTF. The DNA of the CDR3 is TGTGCCAGCAGCATGGACAGGGTCTATGGCTACACCTTC.

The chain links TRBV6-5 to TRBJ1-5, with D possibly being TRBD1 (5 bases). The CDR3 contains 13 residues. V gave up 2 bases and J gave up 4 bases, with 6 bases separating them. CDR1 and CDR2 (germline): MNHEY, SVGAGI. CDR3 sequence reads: CASSYHRNQPQHF. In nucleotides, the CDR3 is TGTGCCAGCAGTTACCACAGGAATCAGCCCCAGCATTTT.

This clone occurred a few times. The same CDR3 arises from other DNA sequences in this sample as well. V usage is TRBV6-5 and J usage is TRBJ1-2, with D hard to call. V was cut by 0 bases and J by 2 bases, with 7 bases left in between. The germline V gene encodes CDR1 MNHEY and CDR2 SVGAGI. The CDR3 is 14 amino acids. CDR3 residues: CASSYSAGNYGYTF. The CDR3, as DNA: TGTGCCAGCAGTTACTCAGCGGGGAACTATGGCTACACCTTC.

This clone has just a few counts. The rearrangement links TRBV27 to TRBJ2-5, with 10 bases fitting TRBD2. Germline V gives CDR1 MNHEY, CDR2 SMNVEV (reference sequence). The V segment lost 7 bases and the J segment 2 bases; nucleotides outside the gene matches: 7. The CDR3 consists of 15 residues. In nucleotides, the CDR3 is TGTGCCAGCAAACCCCTAGCGGGGGCACAAGAGACCCAGTACTTC. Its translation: CASKPLAGAQETQYF.

The CDR3 region has the DNA TGCGCCAGCAGCAGTCTGGGGCAAACTAATGAAAAACTGTTTTTT. This encodes CASSSLGQTNEKLFF. This chain links TRBV5-1 with TRBJ1-4; tentatively, D is TRBD1 (5 bases). Trimming removed 4 bases at V and 1 base at J, with 11 bases between. The CDR3 contains 15 residues. CDR1 and CDR2 from the germline V gene are SGHRS and YFSETQ.

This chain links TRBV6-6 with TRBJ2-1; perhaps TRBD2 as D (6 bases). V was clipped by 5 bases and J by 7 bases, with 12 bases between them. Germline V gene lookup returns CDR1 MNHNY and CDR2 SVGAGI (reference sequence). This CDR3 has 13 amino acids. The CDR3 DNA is TGTGCCAGCAGTACGTCCGGGGGTAATGAGCAGTTCTTC. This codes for CASSTSGGNEQFF.

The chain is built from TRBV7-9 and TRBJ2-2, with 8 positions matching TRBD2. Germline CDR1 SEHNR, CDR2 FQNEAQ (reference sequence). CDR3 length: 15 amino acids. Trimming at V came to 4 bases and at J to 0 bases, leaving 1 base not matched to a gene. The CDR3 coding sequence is TGTGCCAGCAGCTCGGGACTAGCGAACACCGGGGAGCTGTTTTTT. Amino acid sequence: CASSSGLANTGELFF.

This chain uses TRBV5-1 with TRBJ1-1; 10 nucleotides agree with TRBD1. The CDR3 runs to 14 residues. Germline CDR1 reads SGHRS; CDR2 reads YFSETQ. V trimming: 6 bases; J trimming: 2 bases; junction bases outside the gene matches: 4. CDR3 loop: CASKTTGGNTEAFF. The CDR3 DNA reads TGCGCCAGCAAGACGACAGGGGGCAACACTGAAGCTTTCTTT.